The T cell receptor beta chain described here comes from a study of control samples from healthy donors and cancer patients (dated by TCRdb to the early 2020s). The CDR3 starts with the cysteine, ends with the phenylalanine, and has 15 residues. The only DNA kept is the CDR3, 45 bases in frame from the first base. CDR1 and CDR2, per the germline V gene, are MDHEN and SYDVKM. Relative to germline, V is 3 bases shorter and J is 0 bases shorter, with 10 bases between their ends. This clone was seen only a few times. This receptor's antigen is unknown. Per-base quality was not reported, and no clone a single base away is much larger than it. The library was generated by the immunoSEQ multiplex PCR assay. This immuneACCESS table, as held by TCRdb, lists in-frame sequences with V and J called but not all clones. Of the missing ones, under half trace to an unresolved V gene in checked studies; the others have no known cause. The sample records roughly 120,000 clones, roughly 84% of which are singletons. The leading ten clones occupy 3% to 3.5% of the sample.

Sequences were obtained from blood. The sequence was collected from a man aged 45-60 years in good health. The chain is made from TRBV28 and TRBJ2-3; the D gene is perhaps TRBD2, on 5 matching bases. The CDR3 region has the sequence CASSLRASSTDTQYF. The DNA is as follows: TGTGCCAGCAGTTTGCGGGCCTCTAGCACAGATACGCAGTATTTT. Reference TRBV28 and TRBJ2-3 proteins supply the regions before and after the CDR3; the full variable domain is: DVKVTQSSRYLVKRTGEKVFLECVQDMDHENMFWYRQDPGLGLRLIYFSYDVKMKEKGDIPEGYSVSREKKERFSLILESASTNQTSMYLCASSLRASSTDTQYFGPGTRLTVL.